This T cell receptor beta chain was profiled in a study of cytomegalovirus exposure and HLA in healthy donors. Background on the study: Early on, a data release was issued that held roughly 84 million unique TCRs from HLA-typed donors.

This clone appeared a few times. Vbeta (60) and Jbeta (13) primers were used in the PCR. Profiling relied on immunoSEQ multiplex PCR, and the TCRdb table lists in-frame clones only, not all of them. The sample carries some 180,000 clones, roughly a tenth recorded once. V gave up 5 bases and J gave up 2 bases, with 9 bases separating them. There are 14 residues in the CDR3. Per germline, CDR1 SGHVS and CDR2 FNYEAQ. The sequencing input was PBMCs. The sequence derives from a woman in her twenties or thirties in good health and CMV-seropositive. The chain joins TRBV7-6 to TRBJ1-4, with a tentative D call TRBD1 (6 bases). For the CDR3, the DNA is TGTGCCAGCAGCCAAACAGGGACTAATGAAAAACTGTTTTTT. It translates to CASSQTGTNEKLFF.